This is a list of T cell receptor beta chains from one sample in a study of T cell repertoires in cytomegalovirus infection. What these receptors recognize is not known. TCRdb reprocessed the reads via MiXCR and lists one record per CDR3 protein. The table lists about 150,000 distinct CDR3 sequences, over 30% of them singletons. The material was CD8+ T cells from cultured PBMCs, obtained from culture after CMV antigen stimulation. The receptors come from a human donor in good health (CMV status not recorded). Some clones in this sample may be carry-over from other donors' samples. Each CDR3 is given with its conserved first and last residue. Fields, in order: J gene, clone size, V gene, D gene, CDR3 protein, CDR3 DNA. The D gene is left open where the match is weak. Some rows have no size entry. The others give once, few or many, or a class for an expanded clone.

J gene: TRBJ1-2; clone size: few; V gene: TRBV2; D gene: -; CDR3 protein: CASSERAPANYGYTF; CDR3 DNA: TGTGCCAGCAGTGAGCGGGCCCCAGCTAACTATGGCTACACCTTC
J gene: TRBJ2-3; clone size: -; V gene: TRBV19; D gene: TRBD2; CDR3 protein: CASQTSGSSTDTQYF; CDR3 DNA: TGTGCCAGTCAAACTAGCGGATCTAGCACAGATACGCAGTATTTT
J gene: TRBJ1-1; clone size: -; V gene: TRBV12-3/TRBV12-4; D gene: -; CDR3 protein: CASSFGGLDTEAFF; CDR3 DNA: TGTGCCAGCAGTTTCGGGGGGCTGGACACTGAAGCTTTCTTT
J gene: TRBJ2-1; clone size: many; V gene: TRBV2; D gene: -; CDR3 protein: CASSASSYNEQFF; CDR3 DNA: TGTGCCAGCAGTGCTTCCAGCTACAATGAGCAGTTCTTC
J gene: TRBJ1-2; clone size: many; V gene: TRBV7-6; D gene: TRBD1; CDR3 protein: CASSLEGQGAKYDYGYTF; CDR3 DNA: TGTGCCAGCAGCTTAGAGGGACAGGGGGCTAAGTACGACTATGGCTACACCTTC
J gene: TRBJ2-1; clone size: -; V gene: TRBV19; D gene: TRBD2; CDR3 protein: CASSELAVDSYNEQFF; CDR3 DNA: TGTGCCAGTAGCGAACTAGCGGTCGACTCCTACAATGAGCAGTTCTTC
J gene: TRBJ2-4; clone size: few; V gene: TRBV28; D gene: -; CDR3 protein: CASSLGVPVRLAKNIQYF; CDR3 DNA: TGTGCCAGCAGTTTGGGGGTCCCCGTACGACTAGCCAAAAACATTCAGTACTTC
J gene: TRBJ2-5; clone size: -; V gene: TRBV4-2; D gene: -; CDR3 protein: CASSQDSGETQYF; CDR3 DNA: TGTGCCAGCAGCCAAGATTCGGGGGAGACCCAGTACTTC
J gene: TRBJ2-7; clone size: many; V gene: TRBV20-1; D gene: -; CDR3 protein: CSALTGTESYEQYF; CDR3 DNA: TGCAGTGCGCTCACAGGGACCGAATCCTACGAGCAGTACTTC
J gene: TRBJ2-2; clone size: -; V gene: TRBV2; D gene: TRBD1; CDR3 protein: CASSERDSLTGELFF; CDR3 DNA: TGTGCCAGCAGTGAAAGGGACAGTCTCACCGGGGAGCTGTTTTTT
J gene: TRBJ2-3; clone size: -; V gene: TRBV11-2; D gene: TRBD2; CDR3 protein: CASSLVRRASGAGTDTQYF; CDR3 DNA: TGTGCCAGCAGCTTAGTTCGTCGGGCTAGCGGGGCCGGCACAGATACGCAGTATTTT